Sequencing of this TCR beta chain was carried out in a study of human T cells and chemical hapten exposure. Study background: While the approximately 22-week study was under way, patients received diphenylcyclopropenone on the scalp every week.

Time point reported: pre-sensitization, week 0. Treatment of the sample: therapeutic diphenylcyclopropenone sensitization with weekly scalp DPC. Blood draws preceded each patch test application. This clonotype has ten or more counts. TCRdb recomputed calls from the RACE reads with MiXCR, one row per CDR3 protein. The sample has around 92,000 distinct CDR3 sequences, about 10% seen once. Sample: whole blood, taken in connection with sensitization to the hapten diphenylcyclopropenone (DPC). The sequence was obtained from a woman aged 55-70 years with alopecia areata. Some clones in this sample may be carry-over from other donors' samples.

In DNA, the CDR3 is TGTGCCAGCAGCCTACCAGTCGGCACCACAGATACGCAGTATTTT. It is translated as CASSLPVGTTDTQYF. The chain joins TRBV6-1 to TRBJ2-3; D gene unclear. The CDR3 is 15 amino acids. The V gene's germline CDR1 is MNHNS and CDR2 SASEGT. Between the trimmed V and J ends, which lost 6 bases and 2 bases, there was a span of 15 bases.